Shown below are 14 T cell receptor beta chains from a single sample sequenced in a study of CXCR3-negative and CXCR3-positive naive CD8 T cells. These receptors have no identified antigens. Carrying UMI labels, the TRB cDNA libraries were prepared through 5' RACE. TCRdb reprocessed the 5' RACE reads and keeps a single row for each CDR3 protein, giving no DNA. In total, the table holds 60,000 to 70,000 distinct CDR3 sequences. Study results and limitations: Researchers report that CXCR3-positive naive cells carry more hydrophobic TRB CDR3s than CXCR3-negative naive cells.

Material for sequencing was naive CXCR3+ CD8+ T cells from blood. Indicated subset: CD45RO-CCR7+CD27+CD95- naive CD8+ T cells expressing CXCR3 (TNR3+). The receptors here all came from a human donor in good health. Some clones in this sample may be carry-over from other donors' samples.

This chain uses TRBV7-8 with TRBJ2-4; the TCRdb D gene call, TRBD1, has no DNA to confirm it. Germline CDR1 reads SGHVS; CDR2 reads FQNEAQ. This CDR3 is built from 15 residues. CDR3 sequence reads: CASSLDRGGANIQYF.

The gene calls are TRBV5-1 and TRBJ1-6. CDR3 length equals 14 residues. The V gene's germline CDR1 is SGHRS and CDR2 YFSETQ. CDR3 residues: CASSSESYNSPLHF.

The rearrangement joins TRBV9 to TRBJ1-2. Germline-derived CDR1 and CDR2 are SGDLS and YYNGEE. There are 15 residues in the CDR3. The CDR3 loop reads CASSGWTASNYGYTF.

This chain joins TRBV2 and TRBJ2-1. The CDR3 runs 13 residues. Per the germline V gene, CDR1 is SNHLY and CDR2 is FYNNEI. The CDR3 protein is CASVGIGYNEQFF.

The chain employs TRBV14 and TRBJ1-1. The germline CDR1 and CDR2 sequences are SGHDN and FVKESK. The CDR3 consists of 14 residues. CDR3 loop: CASSQLAWNTEAFF.

The genes are TRBV29-1 and TRBJ1-2; TCRdb's assignment of TRBD1 cannot be checked, as there is no DNA. Germline CDR1 SQVTM, CDR2 ANQGSEA. This CDR3 contains 14 residues. CDR3 residues: CSALLPGQDYGYTF.

V and J are TRBV9 and TRBJ2-2; TCRdb's D call of TRBD1 is untestable without DNA. Per the germline V gene, CDR1 is SGDLS and CDR2 is YYNGEE. The CDR3 is made up of 16 amino acids. The CDR3 spells CASSVVQGANTGELFF.

The V and J genes are TRBV27 and TRBJ2-3; the TRBD2 assignment by TCRdb is unverifiable without DNA. Germline CDR1 reads MNHEY; CDR2 reads SMNVEV (reference sequence). This CDR3 is built from 16 residues. CDR3 protein: CASSGLAGRRTDTQYF.

V gene TRBV25-1 combines with J gene TRBJ2-7; the D gene TCRdb calls, TRBD1, cannot be checked with no DNA. The CDR3 totals 15 residues. CDR1 and CDR2 from the germline V gene are MGHDK and SYGVNS. CDR3: CASSEYRDGSYEQYF.

J is TRBJ2-7 and V is TRBV2; TCRdb designates TRBD1, a call that cannot be tested without DNA. Germline CDR1 reads SNHLY; CDR2 reads FYNNEI. This CDR3 contains 15 residues. CDR3 region: CASTLDPLSSYEQYF.

The V gene is TRBV7-9, the J gene TRBJ1-2; as DNA is missing, the TRBD1 call by TCRdb cannot be tested. CDR1 is SEHNR, CDR2 FQNEAQ, per germline (reference sequence). The CDR3 loop spans 14 amino acids. The CDR3 region is CASTPDRWTAGYTF.

The chain carries TRBV7-4 and TRBJ2-2; without DNA, the TCRdb call of TRBD1 cannot be checked. The CDR3 has 20 amino acids. Germline loops: CDR1 SGHVT, CDR2 SQSDAQ. The CDR3: CASSLVGRGPTIQNTGELFF.

CDR3 amino acids: CASSRSGRGTGELFF. The chain combines TRBV4-3 with TRBJ2-2; TCRdb's assignment of TRBD1 cannot be checked, as there is no DNA. Germline V CDR1 and CDR2: LGHNA, YSLEER. The CDR3 is made up of 15 amino acids.

The J gene is TRBJ2-3, the V gene TRBV7-9; TCRdb calls TRBD1, which cannot be checked without DNA. The CDR3 consists of 14 residues. Germline V gene data show CDR1 as SEHNR and CDR2 as FQNEAQ (reference sequence). CDR3 in amino acids: CASSFRGRTDTQYF.